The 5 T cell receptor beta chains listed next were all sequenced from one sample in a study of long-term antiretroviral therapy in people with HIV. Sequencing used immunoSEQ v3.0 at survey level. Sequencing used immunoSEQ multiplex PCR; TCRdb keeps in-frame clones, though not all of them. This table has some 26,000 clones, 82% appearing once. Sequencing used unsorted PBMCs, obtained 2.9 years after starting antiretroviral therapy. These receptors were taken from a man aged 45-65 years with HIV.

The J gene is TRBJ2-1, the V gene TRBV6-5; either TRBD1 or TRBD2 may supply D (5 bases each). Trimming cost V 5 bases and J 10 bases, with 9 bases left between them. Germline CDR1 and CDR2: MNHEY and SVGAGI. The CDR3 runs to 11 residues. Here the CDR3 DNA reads TGTGCCAGCAGTCCCGGGACCGAGCAGTTCTTC. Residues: CASSPGTEQFF.

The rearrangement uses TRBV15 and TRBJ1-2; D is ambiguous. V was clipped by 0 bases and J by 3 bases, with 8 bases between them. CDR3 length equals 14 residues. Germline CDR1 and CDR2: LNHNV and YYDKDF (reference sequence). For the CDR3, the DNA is TGTGCCACCAGCAGAGAAGGAGTGGACTATGGCTACACCTTC. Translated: CATSREGVDYGYTF. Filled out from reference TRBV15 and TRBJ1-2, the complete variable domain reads DAMVIQNPRYQVTQFGKPVTLSCSQTLNHNVMYWYQQKSSQAPKLLFHYYDKDFNNEADTPDNFQSRRPNTSFCFLDIRSPGLGDTAMYLCATSREGVDYGYTFGSGTRLTVV.

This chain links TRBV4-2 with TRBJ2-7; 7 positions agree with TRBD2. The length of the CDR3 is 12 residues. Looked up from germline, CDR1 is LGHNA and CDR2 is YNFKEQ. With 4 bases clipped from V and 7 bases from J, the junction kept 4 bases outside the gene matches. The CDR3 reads CASSRGGSEQYF. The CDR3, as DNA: TGTGCCAGCAGCCGGGGGGGGTCTGAGCAGTACTTC.

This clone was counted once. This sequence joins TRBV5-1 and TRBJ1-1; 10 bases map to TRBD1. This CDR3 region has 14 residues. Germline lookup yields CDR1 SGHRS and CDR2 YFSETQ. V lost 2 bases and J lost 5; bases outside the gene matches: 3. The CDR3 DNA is TGCGCCAGCAGCTTAGGACAGGGGGGAACTGAAGCTTTCTTT. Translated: CASSLGQGGTEAFF.

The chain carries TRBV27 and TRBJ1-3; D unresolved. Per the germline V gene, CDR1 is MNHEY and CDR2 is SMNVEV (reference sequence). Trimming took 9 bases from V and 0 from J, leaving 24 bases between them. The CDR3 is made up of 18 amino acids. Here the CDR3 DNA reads TGTGCCAGGGTTCGGCTCCCCGGGCCCTACCCCTCTGGAAACACCATATATTTT. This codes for CARVRLPGPYPSGNTIYF.